A single sample gave rise to the 21 T cell receptor beta chains below, sequenced in a study of early T cells in non-severe SARS-CoV-2 infection. A single record per CDR3 protein comes from TCRdb applying MiXCR to the 5' RACE reads. The profile shows under 100,000 distinct CDR3 sequences, approximately 15% of them singletons. Sample: whole blood. Receptor source: an adult who was a healthcare worker with PCR-confirmed SARS-CoV-2 infection or an uninfected control (not recorded which).

At least ten counts were recorded for this clonotype. V usage is TRBV11-2 and J usage is TRBJ2-1; TRBD1 might be the D (5 bases). This CDR3 contains 15 residues. V gave up 1 base and J gave up 7 bases, with 14 bases separating them. CDR1 SGHAT and CDR2 FQNNGV come from the germline V gene. The CDR3 spells CASSLAVGPLNEQFF. Here the CDR3 DNA reads TGTGCCAGCAGCTTAGCTGTGGGGCCGTTGAATGAGCAGTTCTTC.

This clonotype has just a few counts. V gene TRBV20-1 combines with J gene TRBJ2-1, with D uncertain. The CDR3 runs 16 residues. Trimming stripped 0 bases from V and 5 bases from J, with 17 bases between. Looked up from germline, CDR1 is DFQATT and CDR2 is SNEGSKA (reference sequence). The CDR3 DNA is TGCAGTGCTAGAGATCACGGCAGACGGCCCCACAATGAGCAGTTCTTC. Protein sequence: CSARDHGRRPHNEQFF.

This clonotype was counted at least ten times. V gene TRBV6-2 or TRBV6-3 combines with J gene TRBJ2-2; no clear D gene. Germline lookup yields CDR1 MNHEY and CDR2 SVGEGT. V gave up 7 bases and J gave up 4 bases, with 13 bases separating them. This CDR3 has 14 residues. Here the CDR3 DNA reads TGTGCCAGCACTCCCCGAGTACCCACCGGGGAGCTGTTTTTT. Its protein is CASTPRVPTGELFF.

In its sample, this clonotype was seen a few times. This CDR3 reads CSVEYNQGNIYEQYF. Written as DNA, the CDR3 is TGCAGCGTTGAATACAACCAGGGGAATATCTACGAGCAGTACTTC. The genes are TRBV29-1 and TRBJ2-7; D might be TRBD1 (6 bases). The germline CDR1 and CDR2 sequences are SQVTM and ANQGSEA. V shed 2 bases and J shed 3 bases, with 17 bases lying between them. The CDR3 extends over 15 amino acids.

This chain joins TRBV10-1 and TRBJ2-3; no firm D call. Per germline, CDR1 WNHNN and CDR2 SYGVQD (reference sequence). CDR3 length: 11 amino acids. The V gene lost 8 bases and the J gene lost 5 bases, with 8 bases spanning the gap. The CDR3 DNA reads as TGCGCCAGCGGCTCGGGAGATACGCAGTATTTT. Translation: CASGSGDTQYF.

The J gene is TRBJ2-1, the V gene TRBV29-1, with D hard to call. V was clipped by 5 bases and J by 9 bases, with 14 bases between them. Germline V gene lookup returns CDR1 SQVTM and CDR2 ANQGSEA. This CDR3 comprises 12 residues. The CDR3 coding sequence is TGCAGCGTTTTTCCCCCAGGTAGTGAGCAGTTCTTC. Protein: CSVFPPGSEQFF.

The CDR3, as DNA: TGCAGTGCTACGGCCAGTGGGTTTGAGCAGTTCTTC. Its translation: CSATASGFEQFF. The rearrangement joins TRBV20-1 to TRBJ2-1; D unresolved. The CDR3 loop spans 12 amino acids. Trimming cost V 4 bases and J 9 bases, with 13 bases left between them. Per the germline V gene, CDR1 is DFQATT and CDR2 is SNEGSKA (reference sequence).

This clonotype was observed a few times. CDR3 in DNA: TGTGCCAGCACCGTAACAGGGATGAATCAGCCCCAGCATTTT. This encodes CASTVTGMNQPQHF. The rearrangement joins TRBV5-6 to TRBJ1-5; D may be TRBD1 (6 bases). CDR1 is SGHDT and CDR2 is YYEEEE in the germline V gene. V was clipped by 6 bases and J by 4 bases, with 14 bases between them. The CDR3 has 14 amino acids.

This chain joins TRBV12-3 or TRBV12-4 and TRBJ1-2, with 9 bases lining up with TRBD1. The V and J ends lost 6 bases and 8 bases, in that order; junction bases with no gene match: 16. There are 16 residues in the CDR3. The DNA of the CDR3 is TGTGCCAGCAGCCGAGGGGAGACAGGGGGTATTAGCGGCTACACCTTC. Its translation is CASSRGETGGISGYTF.

The CDR3 spells CASSGTLNTEAFF. The CDR3, as DNA: TGTGCCAGTTCCGGGACACTGAACACTGAAGCTTTCTTT. V usage is TRBV3-1 and J usage is TRBJ1-1, with D possibly being TRBD1 (6 bases). CDR3 length: 13 residues. The germline V gene has CDR1 LGHDT and CDR2 YNNKEL (reference sequence). Trimming took off 9 bases at V and 0 bases at J, with 11 bases between the two ends.

This clonotype was recorded at least ten times. This chain joins TRBV3-1 and TRBJ2-3; tentative D call: TRBD2 (6 bases). CDR1 is LGHDT, CDR2 YNNKEL, per germline (reference sequence). V lost 2 bases and J 2 bases, leaving 23 bases between the germline ends. This CDR3 spans 19 amino acids. CDR3 region: CASSQLPLQFRGTTDTQYF. CDR3 bases: TGTGCCAGCAGCCAATTACCCCTACAGTTCCGGGGGACCACAGATACGCAGTATTTT.

This clonotype was counted many times. The V call is TRBV20-1, the J call TRBJ1-4; possible D gene TRBD1, 6 bases. The CDR3 sequence is 12 residues long. V dropped 3 bases and J dropped 5 bases, with 7 bases sitting between them. Per the germline V gene, CDR1 is DFQATT and CDR2 is SNEGSKA (reference sequence). CDR3 sequence reads: CSASQGNEKLFF. The CDR3, as DNA: TGCAGTGCTAGTCAGGGGAATGAAAAACTGTTTTTT.

V and J are TRBV20-1 and TRBJ1-6, with 8 bases that match TRBD1. The CDR3 totals 15 residues. CDR1 and CDR2 (germline): DFQATT, SNEGSKA (reference sequence). Trimming cost V 4 bases and J 9 bases; bases outside gene matches: 11. The CDR3: CSAITAGQVGSPLHF. Written as DNA, the CDR3 is TGCAGTGCTATCACCGCGGGACAGGTCGGTTCACCCCTCCACTTT.

This clonotype was recorded at least ten times. This rearrangement joins TRBV5-1 to TRBJ2-3; D is undetermined. Germline CDR1 is SGHRS and CDR2 is YFSETQ. The CDR3 is made up of 13 amino acids. Trimming pared 3 bases from V and 2 bases from J, leaving 7 bases between. The CDR3, as DNA: TGCGCCAGCAGCTCCAGGCTCACAGATACGCAGTATTTT. Translated, it gives CASSSRLTDTQYF.

The chain is built from TRBV10-3 and TRBJ2-7; 12 positions agree with TRBD2. The J segment lost 10 bases and the V segment lost 3 bases, leaving 7 bases of the junction unmatched. The CDR3 runs 14 residues. The germline V gene encodes CDR1 ENHRY and CDR2 SYGVKD. The CDR3 protein is CAISDGLAGGPQYF. In DNA form, the CDR3 reads TGTGCCATCAGTGACGGTCTAGCGGGGGGGCCCCAGTACTTC.

This clonotype was counted only a few times. The rearrangement uses TRBV5-6 and TRBJ2-3; D is possibly TRBD1 (6 bases). Per germline, CDR1 SGHDT and CDR2 YYEEEE. This CDR3 spans 11 amino acids. Trimming took 7 bases from V and 4 from J, leaving 7 bases between them. CDR3 amino acids: CASHRADTQYF. DNA of the CDR3: TGTGCCAGCCACAGGGCAGATACGCAGTATTTT.

The chain recombines TRBV20-1 with TRBJ2-7, with TRBD1 matching over 10 bases. V shed 3 bases and J 3 bases; nucleotides not matched to a gene: 8. The CDR3 is 15 residues long. Per the germline V gene, CDR1 is DFQATT and CDR2 is SNEGSKA (reference sequence). As DNA, the CDR3 is TGCAGTGCTAGTCACCTGGGGACAGGGGACTACGAGCAGTACTTC. Translating gives CSASHLGTGDYEQYF.

This clonotype was found a few times. The chain has TRBV5-4 and TRBJ1-1, with D possibly matching TRBD1 (5 bases). V lost 9 bases, J lost 5 bases, and 23 bases lay in between. Germline V gives CDR1 SGHNT, CDR2 YYREEE (reference sequence). The CDR3 is 15 amino acids. In DNA, the CDR3 is TGTGCCATAGCTCCGCAAAGGGGAGGGCGGACTGAAGCTTTCTTT. The encoded protein is CAIAPQRGGRTEAFF.

This clonotype has a count of ten or more. At one boundary the junction diverges from the germline segment, which might be a read error. The V gene is TRBV7-7, the J gene TRBJ2-2, with D tentatively TRBD2 (5 bases). From germline, CDR1 is SSHAT and CDR2 FNYEAQ (reference sequence). The CDR3 loop spans 12 amino acids. CDR3 nucleotide sequence: TGTGCTAGCAGCTCTAGCCCCGGGGAGCTGTTTTTT. Its translation is CASSSSPGELFF.

This sequence joins TRBV29-1 and TRBJ2-5; D gene unclear. The V end lost 3 bases, the J end lost 0 bases, and 5 bases lay between the germline ends. The length of the CDR3 is 12 residues. Per germline, CDR1 SQVTM and CDR2 ANQGSEA. The CDR3 here is CSVEENQETQYF. Written as DNA, the CDR3 is TGCAGCGTTGAGGAGAACCAAGAGACCCAGTACTTC.

CDR3 nucleotides: TGTGCCAGCAGCCACCTACGCACAGATACGCAGTATTTT. This gives the protein CASSHLRTDTQYF. The chain uses TRBV7-2 and TRBJ2-3; D unclear. The CDR3 loop spans 13 amino acids. Trimming stripped 5 bases from V and 1 base from J, with 7 bases between. Germline V lookup: CDR1 SGHTA, CDR2 FQGNSA.